This T cell receptor (beta chain) was identified during a study of CD8 T cells in ankylosing spondylitis. TCRdb re-analysed the 5' RACE reads in MiXCR, keeping a single row per CDR3 protein. Found here are 150,000 to 200,000 distinct CDR3 sequences, about 20% of them singletons; the top ten hold approximately 4.3%. This clonotype was detected many times. The CDR3 sequence is 16 residues long. The V and J ends lost 4 bases and 7 bases, in that order; junction bases with no gene match: 9. Germline CDR1 is DFQATT and CDR2 is SNEGSKA (reference sequence). This TCR came from a male donor aged 10-29 years with ankylosing spondylitis or in good health (not recorded which). Sequences were obtained from blood, either unsorted or a sorted T cell fraction (not recorded which). The V gene is TRBV20-1, the J gene TRBJ2-1; 14 bases are shared with TRBD2. This chain's CDR3 is CSAIIPGLAGVNEQFF. The CDR3 DNA reads TGCAGTGCTATCATACCGGGACTAGCGGGAGTAAATGAGCAGTTCTTC.